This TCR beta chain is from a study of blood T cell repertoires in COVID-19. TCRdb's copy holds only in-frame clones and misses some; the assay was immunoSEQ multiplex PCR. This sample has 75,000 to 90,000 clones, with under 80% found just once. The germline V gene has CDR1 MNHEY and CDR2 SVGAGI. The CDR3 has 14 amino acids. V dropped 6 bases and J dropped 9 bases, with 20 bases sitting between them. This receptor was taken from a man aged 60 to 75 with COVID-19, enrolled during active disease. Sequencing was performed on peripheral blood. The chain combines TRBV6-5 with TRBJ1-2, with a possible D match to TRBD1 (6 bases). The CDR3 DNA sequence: TGTGCCAGCAGGCTCAGGGGAGATTTCATTAGCTACACCTTC. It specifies CASRLRGDFISYTF.